Shown below are 20 T cell receptor beta chains from a single sample sequenced in a study of long-term antiretroviral therapy in people with HIV. The assay, immunoSEQ v3.0, was run at survey level. Profiled with immunoSEQ multiplex PCR; TCRdb holds only in-frame clones, not every one. The data show 9,000 to 15,000 clones, roughly 80% seen once. The material sequenced was unsorted PBMCs, taken 0.8 years before starting antiretroviral therapy. These receptors were collected from a woman between 40 and 50 years old with HIV.

V gene TRBV9 combines with J gene TRBJ1-2, with D perhaps TRBD1 (6 bases). V lost 0 bases and J 7 bases, leaving 16 bases between the germline ends. CDR1 and CDR2 from the germline V gene are SGDLS and YYNGEE. The CDR3 consists of 15 residues. The CDR3 coding sequence is TGTGCCAGCAGCGTAGGAGACCTCGGGGGCGGTGGCTACACCTTC. The encoded protein is CASSVGDLGGGGYTF.

The genes are TRBV28 and TRBJ1-5, with D unclear. With 1 base removed from V and 2 bases from J, the gap between germline ends came to 9 bases. CDR3 size: 15 residues. The germline V gene has CDR1 MDHEN and CDR2 SYDVKM. The CDR3 DNA sequence: TGTGCCAGCAGTTTATTGGGTGGCGGCAATCAGCCCCAGCATTTT. This translates into CASSLLGGGNQPQHF.

The chain has TRBV6-6 and TRBJ2-7; D not resolved. Germline values: CDR1 MNHNY, CDR2 SVGAGI (reference sequence). There are 13 residues in the CDR3. Trimming removed 2 bases at V and 3 bases at J, with 8 bases between. This CDR3 is CASSYRQSYEQYF. The DNA for the CDR3 is TGTGCCAGCAGTTACCGGCAGAGCTACGAGCAGTACTTC.

This clone occurred a few times. The CDR3 here is CASSLVDASGSAETQYF. CDR3 sequence (DNA): TGTGCCAGCAGCTTGGTGGACGCTAGCGGGAGTGCAGAGACCCAGTACTTC. This sequence joins TRBV5-5 and TRBJ2-5; 10 nucleotides match TRBD2. Germline V gene sequence: CDR1 SGHKS, CDR2 YYEKEE (reference sequence). CDR3 length: 17 amino acids. The trim removed 0 bases at V and 4 bases at J, leaving 9 bases unmatched.

The chain combines TRBV25-1 with TRBJ2-5, with D uncertain. The V end lost 2 bases, the J end lost 5 bases, and 15 bases lay between the germline ends. The length of the CDR3 is 15 residues. Looked up from germline, CDR1 is MGHDK and CDR2 is SYGVNS. In nucleotides, the CDR3 is TGTGCCAGCAGTGAACTAGTCTCCCTGACGGAGACCCAGTACTTC. Its protein product is CASSELVSLTETQYF. The full variable domain, with the rest looked up from reference TRBV25-1 and TRBJ2-5, is EADIYQTPRYLVIGTGKKITLECSQTMGHDKMYWYQQDPGMELHLIHYSYGVNSTEKGDLSSESTVSRIRTEHFPLTLESARPSHTSQYLCASSELVSLTETQYFGPGTRLLVL.

The V and J genes are TRBV5-4 and TRBJ2-5; 8 positions match TRBD1. V shed 1 base and J 5 bases; nucleotides not matched to a gene: 4. Germline lookup yields CDR1 SGHNT and CDR2 YYREEE (reference sequence). This CDR3 has 14 residues. CDR3 in DNA: TGTGCCAGCAGCTTGTCAGGGGGCGGGGAGACCCAGTACTTC. This encodes CASSLSGGGETQYF.

Only a few counts were recorded for this clone. The chain joins TRBV7-9 to TRBJ2-5, with 14 bases lining up with TRBD2. The junction had 6 bases not matched to a gene; V was cut back by 5 bases and J by 4 bases. Germline-derived CDR1 and CDR2 are SEHNR and FQNEAQ (reference sequence). This CDR3 has 16 amino acids. The DNA of the CDR3 is TGTGCCAGCAGCCTGGGACTAGCGGGAGATGTAGAGACCCAGTACTTC. It translates to CASSLGLAGDVETQYF.

V usage is TRBV16 and J usage is TRBJ2-5, with D unresolved. CDR1 and CDR2 (germline): KGHSY, FQNENV. Trimming pared 1 base from V and 0 bases from J, leaving 9 bases between. The CDR3 spans 15 residues. This CDR3 is CASSQLWADQETQYF. The CDR3 coding sequence is TGTGCCAGCAGCCAATTGTGGGCAGACCAAGAGACCCAGTACTTC.

The sample holds one count of this clone. V gene TRBV2 combines with J gene TRBJ1-2; D is undetermined. In germline, CDR1 is SNHLY, CDR2 FYNNEI. The CDR3 length is 12 residues. The V and J ends lost 7 bases and 7 bases respectively, with 13 bases between them. The CDR3 nucleotides read TGTGCCAGCAATAGAGGGAGCGGTGGCTACACCTTC. This sequence encodes CASNRGSGGYTF.

This clone was seen more than once but under ten times. V gene TRBV4-2 combines with J gene TRBJ2-7; either TRBD1 or TRBD2 may fit D (5 bases each). The ends were cut back, 1 base at V and 2 bases at J, with 12 bases in the middle. Germline V lookup: CDR1 LGHNA, CDR2 YNFKEQ. The CDR3 contains 15 residues. CDR3 nucleotide sequence: TGTGCCAGCAGCCAAGGAGGGACCATAACCTACGAGCAGTACTTC. It specifies CASSQGGTITYEQYF.

As regards this clone: The identical CDR3 is also encoded by other nucleotide sequences in the sample. The rearrangement joins TRBV30 to TRBJ1-2, with unresolved D. CDR3 length: 12 amino acids. Germline CDR1 is GTSNPN and CDR2 is SVGIG (reference sequence). The V gene lost 0 bases and the J gene lost 3 bases, with 5 bases spanning the gap. The CDR3 loop reads CAWSVGDYGYTF. DNA of the CDR3: TGTGCCTGGAGTGTCGGGGACTATGGCTACACCTTC.

The rearrangement uses TRBV5-4 and TRBJ1-1, with D unclear. Per germline, CDR1 SGHNT and CDR2 YYREEE (reference sequence). Trimming shortened V by 1 base and J by 1 base, and 5 bases separated the two germline ends. The CDR3 runs to 13 residues. DNA of the CDR3: TGTGCCAGCAGCTTGAACAGGAACACTGAAGCTTTCTTT. It is translated as CASSLNRNTEAFF.

The sample holds a few counts of this clone. The chain has TRBV7-9 and TRBJ2-7; TRBD2 matches 9 bases. V lost 3 bases, J lost 5 bases, and 5 bases stayed unmatched. CDR3 length equals 14 residues. In germline, CDR1 is SEHNR, CDR2 FQNEAQ (reference sequence). DNA of the CDR3: TGTGCCAGCAGCTTGGCGGGAGGGCCTCACGAGCAGTACTTC. It translates to CASSLAGGPHEQYF. Complete variable domain (other parts from reference TRBV7-9 and TRBJ2-7): DTGVSQNPRHKITKRGQNVTFRCDPISEHNRLYWYRQTLGQGPEFLTYFQNEAQLEKSRLLSDRFSAERPKGSFSTLEIQRTEQGDSAMYLCASSLAGGPHEQYFGPGTRLTVT.

The J gene is TRBJ2-5, the V gene TRBV5-5; no clear D. The CDR3 spans 17 residues. Trimming pared 0 bases from V and 3 bases from J, leaving 18 bases between. From germline, CDR1 is SGHKS and CDR2 YYEKEE (reference sequence). The CDR3 loop is CASSLADLDEEKETQYF. In DNA, the CDR3 is TGTGCCAGCAGCTTGGCTGATCTGGATGAAGAAAAAGAGACCCAGTACTTC.

This clone is medium-sized within its sample. V and J are TRBV7-2 and TRBJ1-1, with D possibly being TRBD1 (5 bases). The CDR3 runs to 14 residues. Trimming took 3 bases from V and 4 from J, leaving 12 bases between them. Germline-derived CDR1 and CDR2 are SGHTA and FQGNSA. CDR3 in amino acids: CASSFLGVGTEAFF. The CDR3, as DNA: TGTGCCAGCAGCTTTTTAGGGGTGGGCACTGAAGCTTTCTTT.

V and J are TRBV7-9 and TRBJ2-1; 9 bases are a match to TRBD1. The CDR3 is made up of 16 amino acids. The ends lost 5 bases at V and 7 bases at J; junction bases unmatched: 12. Germline V gene data show CDR1 as SEHNR and CDR2 as FQNEAQ (reference sequence). CDR3 amino acids: CASSPTSGTGKNEQFF. In nucleotides, the CDR3 is TGTGCCAGCAGCCCTACTAGTGGGACAGGGAAGAATGAGCAGTTCTTC.

The CDR3, as DNA: TGTGCCAGCAGTCCGTGGGCACCGTACAATGAGCAGTTCTTC. Its protein product is CASSPWAPYNEQFF. The V and J genes are TRBV6-5 and TRBJ2-1; D unclear. The CDR3 consists of 14 residues. Germline CDR1 and CDR2: MNHEY and SVGAGI. V lost 5 bases, J lost 4 bases, and 12 bases lay in between.

The chain uses TRBV5-1 and TRBJ2-4; no reliable D call. CDR3 length: 14 residues. Germline CDR1 SGHRS, CDR2 YFSETQ. The germline V and J ends were trimmed by 1 base and 3 bases, with 8 bases remaining between them. CDR3 DNA: TGCGCCAGCAGCTTGCAGACCAACAAAAACATTCAGTACTTC. Protein product: CASSLQTNKNIQYF.

The chain links TRBV27 to TRBJ2-1, with 10 bases matching TRBD2. The CDR3 sequence is 15 residues long. Germline values: CDR1 MNHEY, CDR2 SMNVEV (reference sequence). V lost 7 bases to trimming and J lost 9 bases; unmatched junction nucleotides: 12. For the CDR3, the DNA is TGTGCCAGCAAACCGGGACTAGCGTGGTCTACTGAGCAGTTCTTC. As protein: CASKPGLAWSTEQFF.

This clone was picked up one time. The chain employs TRBV27 and TRBJ2-1; a weak D match, TRBD2 (6 bases). Germline V gene sequence: CDR1 MNHEY, CDR2 SMNVEV (reference sequence). The CDR3 contains 13 residues. V was cut by 9 bases and J by 6 bases, with 15 bases left in between. The chain's CDR3 is CASRTGAVNEQFF. The CDR3 coding sequence is TGTGCCAGTAGGACGGGAGCAGTCAATGAGCAGTTCTTC.